The TCR beta chain under discussion was sequenced for a study of T cell responses to AZD1222 COVID-19 vaccine. Sequencing was performed with immunoSEQ multiplex PCR; in TCRdb, only in-frame clones are kept and a portion is missing. The sample consists of approximately 130,000 clones, 90% to 95% of them appearing once. With 6 bases removed from V and 6 bases from J, the gap between germline ends came to 14 bases. In germline, CDR1 is SGDLS, CDR2 YYNGEE. The CDR3 is 13 residues long. Remarks on this clone: Antigen unknown.

Overall study findings and caveats: Clonal diversity may have been underestimated in mostly white British donors. Compared with day 0, the breadth and depth of the Spike-specific TCR repertoire rose significantly after two doses of AZD1222. Dominant at 160-218 and 743-854, vaccine-associated CD4 TCRs also spanned spike.

This rearrangement joins TRBV9 to TRBJ2-3; D is unresolved. The specimen comprised peripheral blood, sampled on day 0 of AZD1222 vaccination. The sequence came from an adult in good health. The CDR3 DNA sequence: TGTGCCAGCAACTACGATCAGAGGGATACGCAGTATTTT. This codes for CASNYDQRDTQYF.